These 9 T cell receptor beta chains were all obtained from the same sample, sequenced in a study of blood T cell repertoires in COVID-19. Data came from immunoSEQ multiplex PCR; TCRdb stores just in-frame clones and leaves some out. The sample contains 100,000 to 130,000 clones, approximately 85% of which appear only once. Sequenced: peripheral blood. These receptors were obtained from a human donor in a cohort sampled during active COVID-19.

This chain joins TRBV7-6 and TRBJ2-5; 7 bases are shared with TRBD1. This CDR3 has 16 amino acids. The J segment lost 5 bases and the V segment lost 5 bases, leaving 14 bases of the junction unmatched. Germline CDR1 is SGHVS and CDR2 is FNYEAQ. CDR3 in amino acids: CASSLRQGLTRETQYF. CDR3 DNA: TGTGCCAGCAGCCTCCGACAGGGCTTAACGAGGGAGACCCAGTACTTC.

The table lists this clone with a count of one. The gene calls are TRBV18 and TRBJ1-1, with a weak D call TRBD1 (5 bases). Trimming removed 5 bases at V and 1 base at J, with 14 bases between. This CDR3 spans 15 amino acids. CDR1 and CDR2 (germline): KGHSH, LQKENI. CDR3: CASSSSQVTNTEAFF. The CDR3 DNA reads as TGTGCCAGCTCATCCTCACAGGTCACGAACACTGAAGCTTTCTTT.

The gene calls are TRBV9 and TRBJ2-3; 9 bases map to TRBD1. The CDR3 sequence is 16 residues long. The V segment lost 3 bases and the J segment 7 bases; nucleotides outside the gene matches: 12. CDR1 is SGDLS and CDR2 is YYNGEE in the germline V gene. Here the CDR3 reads CASSARGGQGMNTQYF. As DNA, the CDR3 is TGTGCCAGCAGCGCTCGAGGGGGACAGGGAATGAATACGCAGTATTTT.

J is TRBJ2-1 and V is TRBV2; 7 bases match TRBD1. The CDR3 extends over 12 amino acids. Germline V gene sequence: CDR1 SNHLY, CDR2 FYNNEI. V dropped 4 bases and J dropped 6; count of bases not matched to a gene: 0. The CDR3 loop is CASSGQGNEQFF. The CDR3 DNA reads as TGTGCCAGCAGTGGACAGGGCAATGAGCAGTTCTTC. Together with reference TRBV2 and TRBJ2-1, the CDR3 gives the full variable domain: EPEVTQTPSHQVTQMGQEVILRCVPISNHLYFYWYRQILGQKVEFLVSFYNNEISEKSEIFDDQFSVERPDGSNFTLKIRSTKLEDSAMYFCASSGQGNEQFFGPGTRLTVL.

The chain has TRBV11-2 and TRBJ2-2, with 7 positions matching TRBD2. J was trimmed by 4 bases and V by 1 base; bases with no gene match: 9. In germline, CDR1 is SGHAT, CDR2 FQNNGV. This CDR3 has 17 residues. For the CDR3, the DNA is TGTGCCAGCAGCTTAGCGGGAGGCCTGGGGGGCACCGGGGAGCTGTTTTTT. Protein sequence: CASSLAGGLGGTGELFF.

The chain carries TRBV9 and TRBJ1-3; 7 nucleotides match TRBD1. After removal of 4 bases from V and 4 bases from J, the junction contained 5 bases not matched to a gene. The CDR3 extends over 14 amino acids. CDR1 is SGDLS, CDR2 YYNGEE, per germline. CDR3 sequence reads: CASSPRTGGNTIYF. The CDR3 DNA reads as TGTGCCAGCAGCCCACGGACAGGAGGAAACACCATATATTTT.

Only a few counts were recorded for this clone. The CDR3 is CASSIGTVKETQYF. The CDR3, as DNA: TGTGCCAGTAGTATAGGGACAGTAAAAGAGACCCAGTACTTC. V gene TRBV19 combines with J gene TRBJ2-5; a possible D gene is TRBD1 (6 bases). The V end was cut by 1 base, the J end by 3 bases, with 9 bases between. Germline CDR1 reads LNHDA; CDR2 reads SQIVND (reference sequence). The CDR3 covers 14 residues.

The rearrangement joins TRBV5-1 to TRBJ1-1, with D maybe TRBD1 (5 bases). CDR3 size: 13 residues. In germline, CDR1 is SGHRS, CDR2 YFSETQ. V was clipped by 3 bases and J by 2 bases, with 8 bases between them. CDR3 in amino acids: CASSWTRNTEAFF. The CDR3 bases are TGCGCCAGCAGCTGGACAAGAAACACTGAAGCTTTCTTT.

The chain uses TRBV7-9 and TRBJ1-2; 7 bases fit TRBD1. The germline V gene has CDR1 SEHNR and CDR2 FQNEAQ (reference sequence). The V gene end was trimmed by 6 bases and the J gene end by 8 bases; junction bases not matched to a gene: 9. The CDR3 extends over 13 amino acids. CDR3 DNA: TGTGCCAGCAGACCTACAGGGGACGGAGGCTACACCTTC. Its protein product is CASRPTGDGGYTF.